A selection of T cell receptor beta chains follows, all from one sample in a study of blood T cells in healthy people across ages. In TCRdb, the 5' RACE reads were re-called with MiXCR into one record per CDR3 protein. The data contain approximately 960,000 distinct CDR3 sequences, around 29% of them singletons. This sample was also put to use in a study of T cells of mothers and their children.

Sample: blood. These receptors came from a middle-aged woman in good health. The CDR3 runs from the conserved cysteine through the conserved F or W. The D gene is left open where the match is weak. Size values are once, few and many counts, or a class for expanded clones, and some rows have none.

V,D,J,size,CDR3,DNA
TRBV6-6,-,TRBJ2-1,few,CASSLPGTQDNEQFF,TGTGCCAGCAGCCTCCCCGGGACACAAGACAATGAGCAGTTCTTC
TRBV5-5,-,TRBJ1-1,-,CASSGGLMNTEAFF,TGTGCCAGCAGCGGGGGGCTAATGAACACTGAAGCTTTCTTT
TRBV7-2,-,TRBJ2-5,-,CASTAVGVISEQYF,TGTGCCAGCACCGCGGTTGGGGTTATATCGGAGCAGTACTTC
TRBV20-1,-,TRBJ2-7,few,CSGRGASDSYEQYF,TGCAGTGGAAGAGGAGCTAGCGACTCCTACGAGCAGTACTTC
TRBV19,TRBD1,TRBJ2-7,few,CASSWRTGGFYEQYF,TGTGCCAGTAGTTGGAGGACAGGGGGCTTCTACGAGCAGTACTTC
TRBV3-1,-,TRBJ1-2,-,CASSQGVTVRNYGYTF,TGTGCCAGCAGCCAAGGTGTGACAGTTCGGAACTATGGCTACACCTTC
TRBV4-1,-,TRBJ1-4,-,CASAASIKATNEKLFF,TGCGCCAGTGCGGCTTCTATAAAAGCAACTAATGAAAAACTGTTTTTT
TRBV11-2,TRBD2,TRBJ2-3,-,CASTPGGPAGTQYF,TGTGCCAGCACTCCGGGGGGGCCGGCCGGTACGCAGTATTTT
TRBV7-2,-,TRBJ2-3,few,CASSRLKGSTDTQYF,TGTGCCAGCAGCCGGTTAAAGGGTAGCACAGATACGCAGTATTTT
TRBV2,-,TRBJ1-2,-,CASSEASGRTYGYTF,TGTGCCAGCAGTGAAGCGTCAGGACGGACCTATGGCTACACCTTC
TRBV7-9,-,TRBJ2-5,-,CASISWVEETQYF,TGTGCCAGCATCTCTTGGGTCGAAGAGACCCAGTACTTC
TRBV9,-,TRBJ2-4,few,CASSPTEVAKNIQYF,TGTGCCAGCAGCCCCACAGAGGTAGCCAAAAACATTCAGTACTTC
TRBV7-9,TRBD1,TRBJ1-2,-,CASSRTGGDSGYTF,TGTGCCAGCAGCCGGACAGGGGGTGACTCTGGCTACACCTTC
TRBV20-1,TRBD1,TRBJ2-7,-,CSAPSRGSSYNEQYF,TGCAGTGCTCCGAGCAGGGGGAGCTCCTACAATGAGCAGTACTTC
TRBV2,-,TRBJ1-1,-,CASTNQGVNTEAFF,TGTGCCAGCACAAACCAGGGTGTGAACACTGAAGCTTTCTTT
TRBV5-1,-,TRBJ2-7,-,CASSLGGLLNSYEQYF,TGCGCCAGCAGCTTGGGGGGACTCCTTAACTCCTACGAGCAGTACTTC
TRBV20-1,-,TRBJ2-7,few,CSARFSRSPYEQYF,TGCAGTGCTAGATTTTCTCGATCTCCCTACGAGCAGTACTTC
TRBV20-1,TRBD1,TRBJ1-5,many,CSATDRGQRNQPQHF,TGCAGTGCCACGGACAGGGGGCAGCGCAATCAGCCCCAGCATTTT
TRBV7-2,-,TRBJ1-1,many,CASQTNTEAFF,TGTGCCAGCCAAACGAACACTGAAGCTTTCTTT
TRBV28,-,TRBJ1-5,-,CASRKGGIKSQPQHF,TGTGCCAGCAGGAAGGGAGGGATAAAGAGTCAGCCCCAGCATTTT
TRBV29-1,TRBD1,TRBJ1-2,few,CSVGEQGASGYTF,TGCAGCGTTGGAGAACAGGGGGCAAGTGGCTACACCTTC
TRBV6-1,-,TRBJ1-1,-,CASSEIVDTEAFF,TGTGCCAGCAGTGAAATAGTGGACACTGAAGCTTTCTTT
TRBV2,TRBD2,TRBJ2-3,few,CASSNGLVRSTDTQYF,TGTGCCAGCAGTAACGGACTAGTTCGATCCACAGATACGCAGTATTTT
TRBV7-9,TRBD1,TRBJ2-5,-,CASLRTGRQKTQYF,TGTGCCAGCCTGAGGACAGGGCGACAAAAGACCCAGTACTTC
TRBV18,-,TRBJ1-5,few,CATRGDAREPQHF,TGTGCCACCCGGGGGGACGCGAGGGAGCCCCAGCATTTT
TRBV4-1,TRBD2,TRBJ2-1,-,CASSRGLAGINEQFF,TGCGCCAGCAGCCGCGGACTAGCGGGAATTAATGAGCAGTTCTTC
TRBV20-1,-,TRBJ1-2,-,CSARGEGGYTF,TGCAGTGCTCGGGGGGAAGGAGGCTACACCTTC
TRBV24-1,TRBD1,TRBJ1-5,-,CATSGTGNQPQHF,TGTGCCACCAGCGGGACAGGGAACCAGCCCCAGCATTTT
TRBV7-9,-,TRBJ1-6,many,CASSPRTSGGDRRPLHF,TGTGCCAGCAGCCCGCGTACCTCGGGAGGAGACCGCCGACCCCTCCACTTT
TRBV24-1,TRBD1,TRBJ2-7,few,CATSDSSGGVGSPPYEQYF,TGTGCCACCAGTGACTCCTCAGGGGGCGTCGGTTCGCCTCCCTACGAGCAGTACTTC
TRBV9,-,TRBJ2-7,few,CASSVKGSSYEQYF,TGTGCCAGCAGCGTCAAGGGTAGCTCCTACGAGCAGTACTTC
TRBV27,-,TRBJ2-1,few,CASSQLASSYNEQFF,TGTGCCAGCAGTCAACTAGCTAGCTCCTACAATGAGCAGTTCTTC
TRBV19,-,TRBJ2-7,many,CASSIVRGQALYEQYF,TGTGCCAGTAGTATAGTTAGAGGCCAGGCGCTCTACGAGCAGTACTTC